The sequence of this TCR beta chain was determined in a study of blood T cells in healthy people across ages. The CDR3 loop spans 14 amino acids. A sample-barcoded 5' primer and a J-beta primer mix were used in a second PCR of about 7 to 11 cycles. MiXCR was run by TCRdb on the 5' RACE reads, yielding one entry per CDR3 protein. Of 800,000 to 950,000 distinct CDR3 sequences in the sample, 48% were seen once. This clonotype was recorded a few times. Each individual donor underwent a draw of approximately 9.6 milliliters of peripheral blood. J is TRBJ2-7 and V is TRBV12-3 or TRBV12-4, with a weak D call TRBD2 (5 bases). The J call may be in error: the DNA end matches TRBJ2-5 better. Sequenced: blood. The source of this sequence is a man aged 30 to 39 in good health. CDR3 DNA: TGTGCCAGCAGTGGTCACAGTAGCGTGGAGACCCAGTACTTC. It codes for CASSGHSSVETQYF.